This T cell receptor (beta chain) was sequenced in a study of vaccination and CD4 T cells after COVID-19. As for the study in general: A vaccine, either BNT162b2 or mRNA-1273, was given to participants in two doses.

V lost 6 bases, J lost 3 bases, and 6 bases stayed unmatched. CDR1 is DFQATT, CDR2 SNEGSKA, per germline (reference sequence). The CDR3 runs to 14 residues. This clonotype ranks as medium-sized. Its antigen is undetermined. Cultured CD4+ T-cell DNA underwent Oncomine TCR Beta short-read sequencing. In this case, cultured CD4+ T cells provided the extracted genomic DNA. Using its own MiXCR run on the PCR reads, TCRdb lists one record per CDR3 protein. The table records 4,800 or so distinct CDR3 sequences, roughly 23% of them present only once. The treatment denotes: roughly 11-day PBMC culture with coronavirus spike peptide pools or control peptides (ViraFEST assay).

The chain carries TRBV20-1 and TRBJ1-2, with 11 bases aligning to TRBD1. The source material was CD4+ T cells from blood, cultured in vitro, sampled after SARS-CoV-2 vaccination. The clonotype originates from a human donor who had recovered from COVID-19. CDR3 amino acids: CSARRTGGDYGYTF. CDR3 nucleotide sequence: TGCAGTGCCAGGAGGACAGGGGGCGACTATGGCTACACCTTC.